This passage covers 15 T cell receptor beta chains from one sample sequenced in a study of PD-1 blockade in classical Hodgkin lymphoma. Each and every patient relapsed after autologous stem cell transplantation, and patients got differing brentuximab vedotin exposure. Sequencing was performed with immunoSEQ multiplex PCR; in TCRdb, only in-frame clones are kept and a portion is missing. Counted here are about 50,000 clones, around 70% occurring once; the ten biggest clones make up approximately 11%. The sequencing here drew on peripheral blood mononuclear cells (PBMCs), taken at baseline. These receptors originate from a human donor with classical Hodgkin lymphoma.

CDR3 sequence (DNA): TGTGCCAGCAGTTACTCAAGGACACACAGCACTGAAGCTTTCTTT. Translating it yields CASSYSRTHSTEAFF. The V call is TRBV6-5, the J call TRBJ1-1; perhaps TRBD1 as D (5 bases). Germline CDR1 and CDR2: MNHEY and SVGAGI. The CDR3 runs to 15 residues. V lost 0 bases and J 4 bases, leaving 12 bases between the germline ends.

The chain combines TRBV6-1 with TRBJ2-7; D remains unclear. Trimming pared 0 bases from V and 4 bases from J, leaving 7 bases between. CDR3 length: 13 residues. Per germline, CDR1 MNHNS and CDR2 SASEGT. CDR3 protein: CASSEAIGYEQYF. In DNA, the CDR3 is TGTGCCAGCAGTGAAGCGATCGGATACGAGCAGTACTTC.

CDR3 residues: CASSGFDRVSQPQHF. The CDR3 region has the DNA TGTGCCAGCAGCGGATTCGACAGGGTGAGCCAGCCCCAGCATTTT. The chain has TRBV2 and TRBJ1-5; 7 bases fit TRBD1. There are 15 residues in the CDR3. V was clipped by 6 bases and J by 7 bases; unmatched bases: 12. Germline CDR1 and CDR2: SNHLY and FYNNEI.

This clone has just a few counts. The CDR3 bases are TGTGCCAGCGCGCCCCGGGGCCTAAACACCGGGGAGCTGTTTTTT. Translated, it gives CASAPRGLNTGELFF. The chain links TRBV19 to TRBJ2-2; D assignment may be TRBD1 or TRBD2 (5 bases each). V dropped 9 bases and J dropped 2 bases, with 16 bases sitting between them. The CDR3 is 15 amino acids. Germline V gene data show CDR1 as LNHDA and CDR2 as SQIVND (reference sequence).

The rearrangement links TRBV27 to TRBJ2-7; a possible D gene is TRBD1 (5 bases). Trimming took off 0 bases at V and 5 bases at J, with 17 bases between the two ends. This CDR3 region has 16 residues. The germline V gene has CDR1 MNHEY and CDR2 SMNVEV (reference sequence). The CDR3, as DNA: TGTGCCAGCAGTTTATCGGCTTCCGGCAGGGATCACGAGCAGTACTTC. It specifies CASSLSASGRDHEQYF.

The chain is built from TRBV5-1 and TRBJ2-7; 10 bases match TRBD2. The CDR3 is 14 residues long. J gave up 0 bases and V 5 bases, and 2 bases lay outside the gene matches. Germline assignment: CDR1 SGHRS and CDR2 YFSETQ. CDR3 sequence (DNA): TGCGCCAGCAGTACTAGCGGGACCTCCTACGAGCAGTACTTC. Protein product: CASSTSGTSYEQYF.

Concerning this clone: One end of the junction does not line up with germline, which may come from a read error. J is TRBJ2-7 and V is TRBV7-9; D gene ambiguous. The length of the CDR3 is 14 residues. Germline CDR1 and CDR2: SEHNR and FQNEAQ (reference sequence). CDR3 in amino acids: CVSSLSTAPYEQYF. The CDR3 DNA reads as TGTGTCAGCAGCTTAAGCACAGCCCCCTACGAGCAGTACTTC.

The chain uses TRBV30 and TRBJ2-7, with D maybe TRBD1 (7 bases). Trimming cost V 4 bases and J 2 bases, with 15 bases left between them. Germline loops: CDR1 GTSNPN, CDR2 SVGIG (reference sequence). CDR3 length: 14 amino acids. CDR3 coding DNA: TGTGCCTGGACCCTCAGCAGGGGGGCCTACGAGCAGTACTTC. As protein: CAWTLSRGAYEQYF.

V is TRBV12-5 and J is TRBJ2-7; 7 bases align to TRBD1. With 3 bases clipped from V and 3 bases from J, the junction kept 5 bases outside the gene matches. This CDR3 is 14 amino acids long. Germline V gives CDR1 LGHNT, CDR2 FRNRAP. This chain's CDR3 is CASGFGQGDYEQYF. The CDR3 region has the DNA TGTGCTAGTGGTTTTGGGCAGGGGGACTACGAGCAGTACTTC.

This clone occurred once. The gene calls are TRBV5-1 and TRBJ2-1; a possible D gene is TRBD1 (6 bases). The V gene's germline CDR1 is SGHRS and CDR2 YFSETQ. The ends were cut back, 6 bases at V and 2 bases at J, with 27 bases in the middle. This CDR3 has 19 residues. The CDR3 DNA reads TGCGCCAGCACGTCCTCCACCGGCTCCGTAACAGGGACCTACAATGAGCAGTTCTTC. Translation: CASTSSTGSVTGTYNEQFF.

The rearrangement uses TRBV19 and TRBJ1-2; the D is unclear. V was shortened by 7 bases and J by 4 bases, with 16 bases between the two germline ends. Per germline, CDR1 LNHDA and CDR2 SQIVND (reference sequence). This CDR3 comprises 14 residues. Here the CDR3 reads CASNSRTGGYGYTF. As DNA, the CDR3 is TGTGCCAGTAACAGTCGGACGGGCGGCTATGGCTACACCTTC.

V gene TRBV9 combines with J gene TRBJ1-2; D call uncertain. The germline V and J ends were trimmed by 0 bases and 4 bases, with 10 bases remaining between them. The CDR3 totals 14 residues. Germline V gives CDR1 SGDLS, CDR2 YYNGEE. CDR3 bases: TGTGCCAGCAGCGTAGGTCCGGCAGCCTATGGCTACACCTTC. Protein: CASSVGPAAYGYTF.

CDR3 in DNA: TGCGCCAGCAGACCGACCGGGACTAGCAGGAATGAGCAGTTCTTC. It yields the protein CASRPTGTSRNEQFF. This rearrangement joins TRBV5-1 to TRBJ2-1; 9 nucleotides align to TRBD2. V lost 5 bases to trimming and J lost 7 bases; unmatched junction nucleotides: 10. The CDR3 is 15 residues long. The V gene's germline CDR1 is SGHRS and CDR2 YFSETQ.

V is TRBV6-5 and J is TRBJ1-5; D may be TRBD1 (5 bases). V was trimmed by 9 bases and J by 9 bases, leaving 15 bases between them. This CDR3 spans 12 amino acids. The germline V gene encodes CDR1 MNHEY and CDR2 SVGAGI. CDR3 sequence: CASKTDLRPQHF. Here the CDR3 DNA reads TGTGCCAGTAAGACAGACCTAAGGCCCCAGCATTTT.

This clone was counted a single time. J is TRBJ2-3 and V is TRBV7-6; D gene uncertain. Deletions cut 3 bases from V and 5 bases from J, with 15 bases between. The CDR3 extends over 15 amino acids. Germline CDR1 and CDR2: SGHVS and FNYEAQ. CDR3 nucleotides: TGTGCCAGCAGCTTCAGAGGATTCCTGCAAGATACGCAGTATTTT. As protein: CASSFRGFLQDTQYF.